This T cell receptor (beta chain) was profiled in a study of shared clonotypes between healthy human individuals. V gave up 0 bases and J gave up 5 bases; unmatched junction bases: 11. Germline-derived CDR1 and CDR2 are SGHAT and FQNNGV. This CDR3 spans 18 amino acids. The assay was immunoSEQ multiplex PCR, and TCRdb's table has in-frame clones only and misses some. Among millions of clones listed, just over 90% were seen once. The rearrangement uses TRBV11-2 and TRBJ2-1, with 9 positions matching TRBD2. This receptor was identified in a man aged 18 to 29 in good health. Specimen: naive CD4+ T cells sorted from blood. Subset indicated: CD45RA+ positively selected. CDR3 sequence reads: CASSLEVRGLAANNEQFF. Here the CDR3 DNA reads TGTGCCAGCAGCTTAGAGGTTCGGGGACTAGCAGCTAACAATGAGCAGTTCTTC.